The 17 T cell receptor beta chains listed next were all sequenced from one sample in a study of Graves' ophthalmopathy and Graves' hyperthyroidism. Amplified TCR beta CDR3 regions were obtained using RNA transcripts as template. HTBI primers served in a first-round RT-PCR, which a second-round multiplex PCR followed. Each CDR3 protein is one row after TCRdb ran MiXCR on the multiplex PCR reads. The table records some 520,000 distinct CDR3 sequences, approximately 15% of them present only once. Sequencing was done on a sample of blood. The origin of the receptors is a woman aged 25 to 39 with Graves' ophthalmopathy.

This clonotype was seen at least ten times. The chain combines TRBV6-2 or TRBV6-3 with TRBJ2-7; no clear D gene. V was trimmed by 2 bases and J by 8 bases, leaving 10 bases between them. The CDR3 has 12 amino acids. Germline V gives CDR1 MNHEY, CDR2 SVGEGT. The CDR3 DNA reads TGTGCCAGCAGTTACCCCACGGTTCAGCAGTACTTC. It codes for CASSYPTVQQYF.

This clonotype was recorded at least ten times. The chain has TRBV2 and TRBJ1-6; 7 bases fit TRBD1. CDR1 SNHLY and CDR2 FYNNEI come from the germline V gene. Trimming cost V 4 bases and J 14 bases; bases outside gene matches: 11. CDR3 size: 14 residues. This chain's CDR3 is CASSAETGLRALHF. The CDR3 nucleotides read TGTGCCAGCAGTGCGGAGACAGGGCTGAGGGCCCTCCACTTT.

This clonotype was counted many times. CDR3 in DNA: TGCAGCGCTAGACAGGGAGTGGTCTACGAGCAGTACTTC. It specifies CSARQGVVYEQYF. The gene calls are TRBV29-1 and TRBJ2-7; 7 bases are shared with TRBD1. Germline CDR1 reads SQVTM; CDR2 reads ANQGSEA. J lost 3 bases, V lost 7 bases, and 9 bases had no gene match. The CDR3 length is 13 residues.

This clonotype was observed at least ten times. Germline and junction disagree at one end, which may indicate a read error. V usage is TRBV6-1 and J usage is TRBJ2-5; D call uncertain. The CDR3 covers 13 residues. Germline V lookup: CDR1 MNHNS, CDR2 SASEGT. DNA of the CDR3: TGTGCCAGCAATGAATCGCTTCGAGAGACCCAGTACTTC. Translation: CASNESLRETQYF.

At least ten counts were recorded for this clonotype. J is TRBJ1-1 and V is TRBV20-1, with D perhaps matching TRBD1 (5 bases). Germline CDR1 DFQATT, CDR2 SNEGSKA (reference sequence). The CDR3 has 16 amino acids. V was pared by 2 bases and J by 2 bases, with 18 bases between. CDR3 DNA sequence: TGCAGTGCTAGAATTTTTCAGGGACCGGGTAACACTGAAGCTTTCTTT. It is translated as CSARIFQGPGNTEAFF.

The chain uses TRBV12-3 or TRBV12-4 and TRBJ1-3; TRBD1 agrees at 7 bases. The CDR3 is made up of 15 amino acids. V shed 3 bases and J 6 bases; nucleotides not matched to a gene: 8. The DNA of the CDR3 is TGTGCCAGCAGTTTTGAAAGGGGGCTGAAAAACACCATATATTTT. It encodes CASSFERGLKNTIYF.

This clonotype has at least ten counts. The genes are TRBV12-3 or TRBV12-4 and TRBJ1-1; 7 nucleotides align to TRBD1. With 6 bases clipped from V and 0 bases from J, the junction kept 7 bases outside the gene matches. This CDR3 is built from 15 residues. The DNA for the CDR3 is TGTGCCAGCAGAACGACAGGGTTTATGAACACTGAAGCTTTCTTT. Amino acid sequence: CASRTTGFMNTEAFF.

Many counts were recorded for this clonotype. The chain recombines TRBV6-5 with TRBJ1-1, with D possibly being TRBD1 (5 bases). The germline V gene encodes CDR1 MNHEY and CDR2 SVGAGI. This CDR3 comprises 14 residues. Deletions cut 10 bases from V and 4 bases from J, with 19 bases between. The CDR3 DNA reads TGTGCCATTCGTAATGGGGCAGGCCCCACTGAAGCTTTCTTT. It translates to CAIRNGAGPTEAFF.

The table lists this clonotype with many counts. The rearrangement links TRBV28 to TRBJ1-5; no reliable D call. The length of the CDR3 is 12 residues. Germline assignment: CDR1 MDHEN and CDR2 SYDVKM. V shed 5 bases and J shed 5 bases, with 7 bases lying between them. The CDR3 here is CASSLPYQPQHF. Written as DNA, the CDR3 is TGTGCCAGCAGTCTACCATATCAGCCCCAGCATTTT.

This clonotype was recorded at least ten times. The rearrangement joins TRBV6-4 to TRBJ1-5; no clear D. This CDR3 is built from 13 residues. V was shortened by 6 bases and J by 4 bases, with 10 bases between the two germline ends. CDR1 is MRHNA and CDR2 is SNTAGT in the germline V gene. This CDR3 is CASRGPGNQPQHF. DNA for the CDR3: TGTGCCAGCAGAGGACCCGGAAATCAGCCCCAGCATTTT.

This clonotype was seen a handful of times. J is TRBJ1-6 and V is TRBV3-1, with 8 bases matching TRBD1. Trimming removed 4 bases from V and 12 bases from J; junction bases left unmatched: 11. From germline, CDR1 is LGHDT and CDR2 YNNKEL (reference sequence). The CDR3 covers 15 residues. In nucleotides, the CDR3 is TGTGCCAGCAGCCCGAGACAGGGGTTCGACATACCCCTCCACTTT. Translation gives CASSPRQGFDIPLHF.

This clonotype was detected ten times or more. The CDR3 is CASSKSRDTGELFF. In DNA, the CDR3 is TGTGCCAGCAGCAAGTCCAGGGACACCGGGGAGCTGTTTTTT. The V call is TRBV2, the J call TRBJ2-2, with D perhaps TRBD1 (5 bases). The CDR3 length is 14 residues. Germline loops: CDR1 SNHLY, CDR2 FYNNEI. V was trimmed by 6 bases and J by 3 bases, leaving 11 bases between them.

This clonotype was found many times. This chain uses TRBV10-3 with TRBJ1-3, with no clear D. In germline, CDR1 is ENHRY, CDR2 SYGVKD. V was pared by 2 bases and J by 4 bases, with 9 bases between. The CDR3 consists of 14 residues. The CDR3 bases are TGTGCCATCAGTGAGGGGTCGGGCGGAAACACCATATATTTT. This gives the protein CAISEGSGGNTIYF.

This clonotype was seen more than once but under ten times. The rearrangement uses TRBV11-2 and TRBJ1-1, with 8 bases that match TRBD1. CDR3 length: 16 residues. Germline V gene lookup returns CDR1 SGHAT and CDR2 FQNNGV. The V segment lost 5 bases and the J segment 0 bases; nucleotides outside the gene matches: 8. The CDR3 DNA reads TGTGCCAGCAGCCCGGGGACAGGTGGTATGAACACTGAAGCTTTCTTT. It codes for CASSPGTGGMNTEAFF.

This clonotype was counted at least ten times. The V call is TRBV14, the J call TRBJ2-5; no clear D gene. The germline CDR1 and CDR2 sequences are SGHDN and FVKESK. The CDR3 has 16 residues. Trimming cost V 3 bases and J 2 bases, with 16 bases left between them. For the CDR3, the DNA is TGTGCCAGCAGCCATGCCGACATTACGGATCAAGAGACCCAGTACTTC. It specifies CASSHADITDQETQYF.

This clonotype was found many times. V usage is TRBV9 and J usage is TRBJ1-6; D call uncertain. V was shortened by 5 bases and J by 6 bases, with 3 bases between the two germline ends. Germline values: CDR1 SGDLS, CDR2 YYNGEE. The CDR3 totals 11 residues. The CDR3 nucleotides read TGTGCCAGCAGGAGTAATTCACCCCTCCACTTT. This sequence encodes CASRSNSPLHF.

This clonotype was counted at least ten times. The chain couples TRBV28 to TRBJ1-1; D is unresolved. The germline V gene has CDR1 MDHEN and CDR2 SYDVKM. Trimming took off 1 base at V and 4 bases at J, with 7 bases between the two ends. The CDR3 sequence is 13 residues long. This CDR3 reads CASSLSGVTEAFF. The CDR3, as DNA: TGTGCCAGCAGTTTATCAGGAGTCACTGAAGCTTTCTTT.